This T cell receptor beta chain appears in the sequencing data of a study of radiation and T cells in renal cell carcinoma. Background on the study: Nephrectomy followed 15 Gy stereotactic body radiation by 4 weeks. Study observations and caveats: Baseline intratumoral clonotype presence is unknown without pretreatment biopsies.

This table comes from immunoSEQ multiplex PCR, and its TCRdb copy is limited to in-frame clones, with some not included. The sample lists more than 95,000 clones, 80% to 85% occurring once. About this clone: The antigen is unknown.

V lost 3 bases and J lost 7; bases outside the gene matches: 1. The CDR3 totals 14 residues. Germline V lookup: CDR1 SGHRS, CDR2 YFSETQ. The sample's time point: baseline pretreatment blood. Stated treatment: 15 Gy SBRT to primary tumor, nephrectomy 4 weeks later. Clear cell pathology was present in this patient's renal cell carcinoma. The TCR was taken from a woman aged 55-69 years with renal cell carcinoma. Specimen: blood, collected from a patient whose treatment included radiotherapy and nephrectomy. This chain uses TRBV5-1 with TRBJ1-6, with 10 bases lining up with TRBD1. The CDR3 loop is CASSSGQGNSPLHF. CDR3 nucleotides: TGCGCCAGCAGCTCGGGACAGGGGAATTCACCCCTCCACTTT.